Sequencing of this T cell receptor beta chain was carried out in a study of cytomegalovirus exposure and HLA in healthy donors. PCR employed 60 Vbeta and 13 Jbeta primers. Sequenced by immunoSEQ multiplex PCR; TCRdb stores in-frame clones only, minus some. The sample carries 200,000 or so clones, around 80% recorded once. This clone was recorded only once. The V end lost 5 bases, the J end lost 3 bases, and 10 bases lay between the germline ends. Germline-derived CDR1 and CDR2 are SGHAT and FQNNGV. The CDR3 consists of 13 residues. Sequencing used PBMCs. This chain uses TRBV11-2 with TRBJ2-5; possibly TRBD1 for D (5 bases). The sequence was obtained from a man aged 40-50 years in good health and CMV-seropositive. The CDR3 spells CASSRTREETQYF. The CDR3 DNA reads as TGTGCCAGCAGCCGAACCAGGGAAGAGACCCAGTACTTC. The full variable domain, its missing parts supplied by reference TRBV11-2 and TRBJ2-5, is EAGVAQSPRYKIIEKRQSVAFWCNPISGHATLYWYQQILGQGPKLLIQFQNNGVVDDSQLPKDRFSAERLKGVDSTLKIQPAKLEDSAVYLCASSRTREETQYFGPGTRLLVL.